These 26 T cell receptor beta chains came from one sample sequenced in a study of PD-1 blockade in classical Hodgkin lymphoma. Profiling relied on immunoSEQ multiplex PCR, and the TCRdb table lists in-frame clones only, not all of them. The sample lists around 31,000 clones, more than 65% occurring once. With no exception, relapse followed autologous stem cell transplantation in all patients, and brentuximab vedotin exposure varied. Sample: peripheral blood mononuclear cells (PBMCs), taken before the second cycle of nivolumab. These TCRs come from a human donor with classical Hodgkin lymphoma.

The chain couples TRBV19 to TRBJ2-7, with 7 positions matching TRBD1. Germline CDR1 and CDR2: LNHDA and SQIVND (reference sequence). The CDR3 is made up of 14 amino acids. J was trimmed by 2 bases and V by 5 bases; bases with no gene match: 6. The CDR3: CASSSWDSTYEQYF. For the CDR3, the DNA is TGTGCCAGTAGTTCCTGGGACAGTACCTACGAGCAGTACTTC.

The V gene is TRBV5-6, the J gene TRBJ2-3; possibly TRBD2 for D (5 bases). This CDR3 contains 13 residues. Looked up from germline, CDR1 is SGHDT and CDR2 is YYEEEE. V was pared by 2 bases and J by 4 bases, with 8 bases between. This CDR3 is CASSLWRADTQYF. In DNA, the CDR3 is TGTGCCAGCAGCTTATGGCGGGCAGATACGCAGTATTTT. Filled out from reference TRBV5-6 and TRBJ2-3, the complete variable domain reads DAGVTQSPTHLIKTRGQQVTLRCSPKSGHDTVSWYQQALGQGPQFIFQYYEEEERQRGNFPDRFSGHQFPNYSSELNVNALLLGDSALYLCASSLWRADTQYFGPGTRLTVL.

CDR3 region: CASSETSGCHEQYF. For the CDR3, the DNA is TGCGCCAGCAGTGAGACCTCAGGGTGCCACGAGCAGTACTTC. This chain joins TRBV10-1 and TRBJ2-7, with a possible D match to TRBD1 (5 bases). This CDR3 has 14 residues. Germline loops: CDR1 WNHNN, CDR2 SYGVQD (reference sequence). V was clipped by 2 bases and J by 5 bases, with 13 bases between them.

The chain recombines TRBV5-1 with TRBJ2-5; TRBD2 aligns across 7 bases. Germline values: CDR1 SGHRS, CDR2 YFSETQ. Losses at the gene ends were 0 bases for V and 2 bases for J; bases not matched to a gene: 4. The length of the CDR3 is 15 residues. The CDR3 region is CASSLAAGEQETQYF. CDR3 DNA sequence: TGCGCCAGCAGCTTGGCCGCGGGGGAACAAGAGACCCAGTACTTC.

The gene calls are TRBV19 and TRBJ2-1, with D hard to call. Germline V CDR1 and CDR2: LNHDA, SQIVND (reference sequence). The V gene lost 5 bases and the J gene lost 2 bases, with 22 bases spanning the gap. The CDR3 sequence is 18 residues long. The CDR3 spells CASSGDPSSSVPYNEQFF. The CDR3 bases are TGTGCCAGTAGTGGAGACCCGTCTAGTTCTGTGCCCTACAATGAGCAGTTCTTC.

The chain uses TRBV28 and TRBJ1-5; TRBD1 is a possible D gene (6 bases). Germline CDR1 MDHEN, CDR2 SYDVKM. The V gene lost 6 bases and the J gene lost 4 bases, with 16 bases spanning the gap. This CDR3 region has 15 residues. CDR3 in DNA: TGTGCCAGCAGGGCACAGGGTAAGGGAAATCAGCCCCAGCATTTT. Translating gives CASRAQGKGNQPQHF.

The count of this clone is one. This chain joins TRBV6-1 and TRBJ1-4; weak D call: TRBD1 (5 bases). There are 15 residues in the CDR3. CDR1 and CDR2 (germline): MNHNS, SASEGT. V was pared by 8 bases and J by 2 bases, with 15 bases between. The chain's CDR3 is CASETREGTNEKLFF. In DNA form, the CDR3 reads TGTGCCAGCGAAACCCGGGAGGGGACTAATGAAAAACTGTTTTTT.

The chain links TRBV6-5 to TRBJ1-1; the match to TRBD1 covers 11 bases. This CDR3 contains 16 residues. The germline gives CDR1 MNHEY, CDR2 SVGAGI. V trimming: 0 bases; J trimming: 6 bases; junction bases outside the gene matches: 6. The chain's CDR3 is CASSYSKGQGEAEAFF. The CDR3 DNA is TGTGCCAGCAGTTACTCCAAGGGACAGGGGGAGGCTGAAGCTTTCTTT.

The J gene is TRBJ1-4, the V gene TRBV10-3; no reliable D call. CDR3 length: 16 residues. V dropped 3 bases and J dropped 5 bases, with 16 bases sitting between them. Germline V gene data show CDR1 as ENHRY and CDR2 as SYGVKD. The CDR3 reads CAISDGSAGANEKLFF. CDR3 DNA: TGTGCCATCAGTGATGGTTCGGCAGGAGCAAATGAAAAACTGTTTTTT.

This chain connects TRBV5-1 to TRBJ1-5, with 8 bases identical to TRBD1. Unmatched junction bases numbered 8, after V lost 4 bases and J lost 2 bases. In germline, CDR1 is SGHRS, CDR2 YFSETQ. This CDR3 contains 16 residues. Here the CDR3 DNA reads TGCGCCAGCAGCCAGCTACCGACAGGGGGCAATCAGCCCCAGCATTTT. Translated: CASSQLPTGGNQPQHF. Full variable domain (rest looked up from reference TRBV5-1 and TRBJ1-5): KAGVTQTPRYLIKTRGQQVTLSCSPISGHRSVSWYQQTPGQGLQFLFEYFSETQRNKGNFPGRFSGRQFSNSRSEMNVSTLELGDSALYLCASSQLPTGGNQPQHFGDGTRLSIL.

The genes are TRBV19 and TRBJ2-1; 11 nucleotides line up with TRBD2. This CDR3 has 15 amino acids. Trimming cost V 1 base and J 6 bases; bases outside gene matches: 2. Looked up from germline, CDR1 is LNHDA and CDR2 is SQIVND (reference sequence). CDR3 sequence (DNA): TGTGCCAGTAGTATAGGGACTAGCGGGTCCAATGAGCAGTTCTTC. Encoded protein: CASSIGTSGSNEQFF.

The V call is TRBV5-1, the J call TRBJ2-3, with a possible D match to TRBD2 (5 bases). Germline V gene lookup returns CDR1 SGHRS and CDR2 YFSETQ. The CDR3 sequence is 15 residues long. V was shortened by 3 bases and J by 1 base, with 12 bases between the two germline ends. The DNA for the CDR3 is TGCGCCAGCAGCTCCGGACTGGTCCGCACAGATACGCAGTATTTT. Residues: CASSSGLVRTDTQYF.

The chain links TRBV19 to TRBJ2-2; D not resolved. Trimming cost V 3 bases and J 4 bases, with 6 bases left between them. Germline assignment: CDR1 LNHDA and CDR2 SQIVND (reference sequence). The CDR3 spans 13 residues. The CDR3 here is CASSIHITGELFF. The CDR3 bases are TGTGCCAGTAGTATTCACATCACCGGGGAGCTGTTTTTT.

The genes are TRBV7-2 and TRBJ2-7, with D possibly TRBD2 on 6 matching bases. The germline V and J ends were trimmed by 5 bases and 2 bases, with 10 bases remaining between them. CDR3 length equals 13 residues. Germline CDR1 SGHTA, CDR2 FQGNSA. This CDR3 is CASSGDSTYEQYF. CDR3 nucleotide sequence: TGTGCCAGCAGCGGGGACTCCACCTACGAGCAGTACTTC.

This clone was counted only a few times. The chain couples TRBV28 to TRBJ2-5; tentatively, D is TRBD1 (5 bases). Germline lookup yields CDR1 MDHEN and CDR2 SYDVKM. Trimming removed 3 bases from V and 4 bases from J, with 12 bases in between. The CDR3 runs 14 residues. CDR3 residues: CASSLWQGAETQYF. The CDR3, as DNA: TGTGCCAGCAGTTTGTGGCAGGGTGCAGAGACCCAGTACTTC. The full variable domain, in which reference TRBV28 and TRBJ2-5 provide the parts outside the CDR3, is DVKVTQSSRYLVKRTGEKVFLECVQDMDHENMFWYRQDPGLGLRLIYFSYDVKMKEKGDIPEGYSVSREKKERFSLILESASTNQTSMYLCASSLWQGAETQYFGPGTRLLVL.

The chain has TRBV30 and TRBJ1-3, with D maybe TRBD1 (5 bases). CDR3 length: 15 amino acids. Trimming stripped 2 bases from V and 0 bases from J, with 11 bases between. Germline V gives CDR1 GTSNPN, CDR2 SVGIG (reference sequence). CDR3 coding DNA: TGTGCCTGGAGTAAGACAGTCTACTCTGGAAACACCATATATTTT. This gives the protein CAWSKTVYSGNTIYF.

The gene calls are TRBV5-1 and TRBJ2-7; 9 bases agree with TRBD1. Unmatched junction bases numbered 8, after V lost 2 bases and J lost 5 bases. The CDR3 length is 15 residues. Germline V gene lookup returns CDR1 SGHRS and CDR2 YFSETQ. CDR3 nucleotides: TGCGCCAGCAGCTTTTCGGGACAGGGTCCCAACGAGCAGTACTTC. Protein product: CASSFSGQGPNEQYF.

This chain joins TRBV27 and TRBJ2-1, with unresolved D. From germline, CDR1 is MNHEY and CDR2 SMNVEV (reference sequence). Trimming took off 6 bases at V and 8 bases at J, with 8 bases between the two ends. The CDR3 totals 11 residues. Here the CDR3 reads CASSVRDEQFF. Here the CDR3 DNA reads TGTGCCAGCAGCGTTCGGGATGAGCAGTTCTTC.

Regarding this clone: Distinct nucleotide sequences in the sample also encode this CDR3. The J gene is TRBJ2-3, the V gene TRBV7-2; D is uncertain. V gave up 6 bases and J gave up 5 bases, with 9 bases separating them. This CDR3 comprises 12 residues. Germline V gene lookup returns CDR1 SGHTA and CDR2 FQGNSA. CDR3 residues: CASSATGDTQYF. In DNA, the CDR3 is TGTGCCAGCAGTGCAACCGGAGATACGCAGTATTTT. The entire variable domain, with the rest obtained from reference TRBV7-2 and TRBJ2-3, is as follows: GAGVSQSPSNKVTEKGKDVELRCDPISGHTALYWYRQSLGQGLEFLIYFQGNSAPDKSGLPSDRFSAERTGGSVSTLTIQRTQQEDSAVYLCASSATGDTQYFGPGTRLTVL.

The V call is TRBV25-1, the J call TRBJ2-4, with TRBD1 identical over 8 bases. The germline V gene has CDR1 MGHDK and CDR2 SYGVNS. With V trimmed by 1 base and J by 7 bases, 6 bases remained unmatched. The CDR3 contains 15 residues. The CDR3 sequence is CASSESGQGANIQYF. CDR3 nucleotide sequence: TGTGCCAGCAGTGAATCCGGGCAGGGGGCGAACATTCAGTACTTC.

This chain uses TRBV11-2 with TRBJ2-6; 14 positions match TRBD2. Germline V lookup: CDR1 SGHAT, CDR2 FQNNGV. The CDR3 has 19 residues. The V segment lost 1 base and the J segment 3 bases; nucleotides outside the gene matches: 5. CDR3 nucleotide sequence: TGTGCCAGCAGCTTAGGTGCGGGACTAGCGGGAGTTGGGGCCAACGTCCTGACTTTC. It codes for CASSLGAGLAGVGANVLTF.

This clone was seen once. Here the CDR3 reads CASSAGLERQYF. CDR3 DNA sequence: TGTGCCAGCAGTGCGGGACTAGAAAGGCAGTACTTC. The chain recombines TRBV6-5 with TRBJ2-7; 8 bases align to TRBD2. Trimming removed 5 bases from V and 9 bases from J; junction bases left unmatched: 6. Germline lookup yields CDR1 MNHEY and CDR2 SVGAGI. The CDR3 totals 12 residues.

The chain joins TRBV13 to TRBJ2-5; D is perhaps TRBD1 or TRBD2 (6 bases each). V was shortened by 5 bases and J by 5 bases, with 15 bases between the two germline ends. Germline V gene data show CDR1 as PRHDT and CDR2 as FYEKMQ (reference sequence). The CDR3 consists of 14 residues. The chain's CDR3 is CASSPLGGRETQYF. The DNA of the CDR3 is TGTGCCAGCAGCCCTCTGGGGGGCAGGGAGACCCAGTACTTC.

This rearrangement joins TRBV6-6 to TRBJ2-3, with no clear D. Germline lookup yields CDR1 MNHNY and CDR2 SVGAGI (reference sequence). The V and J ends lost 3 bases and 5 bases respectively, with 12 bases between them. The CDR3 contains 14 residues. CDR3 loop: CASSYSQTKDTQYF. The CDR3, as DNA: TGTGCCAGCAGTTATTCCCAGACGAAAGATACGCAGTATTTT.

This chain joins TRBV2 and TRBJ1-1; D is ambiguous. Looked up from germline, CDR1 is SNHLY and CDR2 is FYNNEI. The CDR3 length is 12 residues. V was clipped by 4 bases and J by 3 bases, with 6 bases between them. The CDR3 spells CASSGRHTEAFF. In nucleotides, the CDR3 is TGTGCCAGCAGTGGACGGCACACTGAAGCTTTCTTT.

The chain is built from TRBV6-1 and TRBJ1-5; unclear D gene. The germline gives CDR1 MNHNS, CDR2 SASEGT. V dropped 2 bases and J dropped 9 bases, with 8 bases sitting between them. The CDR3 is 12 residues long. The CDR3 bases are TGTGCCAGCAGTGAACCGGGAAGGCCCCAGCATTTT. Translation: CASSEPGRPQHF.